Each of the 15 T cell receptor beta chains below was sequenced from the same sample in a study of T cell repertoires in cytomegalovirus infection. Their target antigens are unknown. Via MiXCR, TCRdb re-called the reads, giving one row per CDR3 protein. The sample holds approximately 770,000 distinct CDR3 sequences, almost 30% seen once. This specimen was cultured CD8+ T cells from PBMCs, taken from culture after CMV antigen stimulation. The receptors were gathered from a human donor in good health (CMV status not recorded). Some clones in this sample may be carry-over from other donors' samples.

This clonotype has just a few counts. This sequence joins TRBV7-9 and TRBJ2-7; 9 nucleotides agree with TRBD1. This CDR3 is 16 amino acids long. Germline CDR1 and CDR2: SEHNR and FQNEAQ (reference sequence). With 0 bases clipped from V and 1 base from J, the junction kept 4 bases outside the gene matches. CDR3 bases: TGTGCCAGCAGCTTAGCGGGACAGGGAGAGTCCTACGAGCAGTACTTC. Protein product: CASSLAGQGESYEQYF. Drawing the rest from reference TRBV7-9 and TRBJ2-7, the complete variable domain is DTGVSQNPRHKITKRGQNVTFRCDPISEHNRLYWYRQTLGQGPEFLTYFQNEAQLEKSRLLSDRFSAERPKGSFSTLEIQRTEQGDSAMYLCASSLAGQGESYEQYFGPGTRLTVT.

This chain uses TRBV12-3 or TRBV12-4 with TRBJ1-4; TRBD1 is a possible D gene (5 bases). V was clipped by 6 bases and J by 10 bases, with 12 bases between them. CDR3 length: 12 residues. Here the CDR3 DNA reads TGTGCCAGCAGGCAACTCGGGGGAAAACTGTTTTTT. Amino acid sequence: CASRQLGGKLFF.

V is TRBV7-3 and J is TRBJ2-5; 8 bases agree with TRBD1. This CDR3 spans 15 amino acids. The V segment lost 6 bases and the J segment 4 bases; nucleotides outside the gene matches: 10. Germline CDR1 reads SGHTA; CDR2 reads FQGTGA. CDR3 amino acids: CASRRTGDRGETQYF. CDR3 coding DNA: TGTGCCAGCAGGCGAACAGGCGACAGGGGAGAGACCCAGTACTTC.

This clonotype has at least ten counts. This chain uses TRBV7-8 with TRBJ2-3, with 8 positions matching TRBD2. This CDR3 contains 16 residues. With V trimmed by 4 bases and J by 3 bases, 9 bases remained unmatched. Germline CDR1 is SGHVS and CDR2 is FQNEAQ. In nucleotides, the CDR3 is TGTGCCAGCAGCTACCTTCAACGGGGGGGGACAGATACGCAGTATTTT. Translated, it gives CASSYLQRGGTDTQYF.

This clonotype occurred once. The V and J genes are TRBV6-6 and TRBJ2-4; D not certain. Germline CDR1 and CDR2: MNHNY and SVGAGI (reference sequence). The CDR3 length is 14 residues. Trimming removed 7 bases at V and 3 bases at J, with 13 bases between. Written as DNA, the CDR3 is TGTGCCAGCACTCTAGATGAAGGCAAAAACATTCAGTACTTC. It codes for CASTLDEGKNIQYF.

This clonotype was seen a handful of times. The rearrangement uses TRBV7-6 and TRBJ2-3; perhaps TRBD2 as D (6 bases). The germline CDR1 and CDR2 sequences are SGHVS and FNYEAQ. CDR3 size: 15 residues. Trimming took 5 bases from V and 1 from J, leaving 13 bases between them. In DNA form, the CDR3 reads TGTGCCAGCAGCCCGCCGGCTAGCGGCACAGATACGCAGTATTTT. Its translation: CASSPPASGTDTQYF. The full variable domain, in which reference TRBV7-6 and TRBJ2-3 provide the parts outside the CDR3, is GAGVSQSPRYKVTKRGQDVALRCDPISGHVSLYWYRQALGQGPEFLTYFNYEAQQDKSGLPNDRFSAERPEGSISTLTIQRTEQRDSAMYRCASSPPASGTDTQYFGPGTRLTVL.

In this sample, this clonotype turned up a few times. This chain joins TRBV12-3 or TRBV12-4 and TRBJ1-2; the D gene is possibly TRBD1 (5 bases). V lost 1 base and J lost 5, with 11 bases in between. The CDR3 is 14 residues long. The CDR3 loop reads CASSLGTRVYGYTF. Here the CDR3 DNA reads TGTGCCAGCAGTTTAGGAACCAGGGTTTATGGCTACACCTTC.

This clonotype was counted between two and nine times. The J gene is TRBJ1-6, the V gene TRBV7-8; maybe TRBD1 (5 bases). Germline V gene lookup returns CDR1 SGHVS and CDR2 FQNEAQ. The V end lost 2 bases, the J end lost 5 bases, and 16 bases lay between the germline ends. The CDR3 has 17 residues. The CDR3 nucleotides are TGTGCCAGCAGCTTATGGTCCAGGGTCAGAGATAATTCACCCCTCCACTTT. Translation: CASSLWSRVRDNSPLHF. Together with reference TRBV7-8 and TRBJ1-6, the CDR3 gives the full variable domain: GAGVSQSPRYKVAKRGQDVALRCDPISGHVSLFWYQQALGQGPEFLTYFQNEAQLDKSGLPSDRFFAERPEGSVSTLKIQRTQQEDSAVYLCASSLWSRVRDNSPLHFGNGTRLTVT.

There are a few counts of this clonotype. V is TRBV6-5 and J is TRBJ2-3, with 9 bases lining up with TRBD2. CDR1 and CDR2 from the germline V gene are MNHEY and SVGAGI. The CDR3 has 15 amino acids. J gave up 4 bases and V 11 bases, and 13 bases lay outside the gene matches. Here the CDR3 reads CASLSVAGAADTQYF. The CDR3 region has the DNA TGTGCCTCCCTAAGTGTAGCGGGGGCAGCAGATACGCAGTATTTT.

The genes are TRBV11-3 and TRBJ2-2, with a possible D match to TRBD1 (6 bases). The germline V gene encodes CDR1 SGHNT and CDR2 YENEEA. This CDR3 has 15 residues. Trimming pared 2 bases from V and 7 bases from J, leaving 14 bases between. The CDR3 region is CASSLWPGDGGELFF. The CDR3 DNA reads TGTGCCAGCAGCTTATGGCCAGGGGATGGCGGGGAGCTGTTTTTT.

V usage is TRBV7-2 and J usage is TRBJ2-5; maybe TRBD2 (7 bases). The CDR3 is 15 amino acids. The germline V and J ends were trimmed by 7 bases and 1 base, with 16 bases remaining between them. The germline CDR1 and CDR2 sequences are SGHTA and FQGNSA. CDR3 in DNA: TGTGCCAGCAACCAAGGGGGAGGGGCCCAAGAGACCCAGTACTTC. Protein sequence: CASNQGGGAQETQYF.

The genes are TRBV4-1 and TRBJ2-1; 11 nucleotides match TRBD2. Trimming took 4 bases from V and 8 from J; bases not matched to a gene: 7. Germline V gene data show CDR1 as MGHRA and CDR2 as YSYEKL. This CDR3 is 15 amino acids long. CDR3 in amino acids: CASSRSGGANDEQFF. The CDR3 region has the DNA TGCGCCAGCAGCCGTAGCGGGGGGGCCAACGATGAGCAGTTCTTC.

The chain couples TRBV10-2 to TRBJ2-2; the match to TRBD1 covers 8 bases. The ends lost 8 bases at V and 4 bases at J; junction bases unmatched: 6. From germline, CDR1 is WSHSY and CDR2 SAAADI. The CDR3 is 14 amino acids. This chain's CDR3 is CASAGQGGTGELFF. The DNA of the CDR3 is TGCGCCAGCGCTGGACAGGGTGGCACCGGGGAGCTGTTTTTT.

In its sample, this clonotype was seen many times. The gene calls are TRBV4-2 and TRBJ2-2; the match to TRBD2 covers 11 bases. The germline CDR1 and CDR2 sequences are LGHNA and YNFKEQ. With 4 bases clipped from V and 2 bases from J, the junction kept 15 bases outside the gene matches. The CDR3 spans 20 residues. CDR3 nucleotide sequence: TGTGCCAGCAGCCGACCAAGGTGGGGACTAGCGGCCTCAAACACCGGGGAGCTGTTTTTT. This encodes CASSRPRWGLAASNTGELFF.

This clonotype appeared a few times. The V gene is TRBV27, the J gene TRBJ2-3; 8 nucleotides match TRBD1. With V trimmed by 5 bases and J by 2 bases, 6 bases remained unmatched. The length of the CDR3 is 15 residues. The germline gives CDR1 MNHEY, CDR2 SMNVEV (reference sequence). The CDR3, as DNA: TGTGCCAGCAGTCGCCGGGACAGGCACACAGATACGCAGTATTTT. Translating it yields CASSRRDRHTDTQYF.